The following is a TCR beta chain sequence with its context. The CDR3 has 13 residues. Per germline, CDR1 SGHDT and CDR2 YYEEEE. The V end was cut by 3 bases, the J end by 8 bases, with 14 bases between. The entry originates in a study of blood T cell repertoires in COVID-19. As for the study in general: The United States, Italy and Spain provided the acute and convalescent COVID-19 samples. The cDNA or gDNA used as material had been derived from T cells, B-cell-depleted T cells, or PBMCs.

Source study methods: Estimation of nucleated cell counts was performed using reference gene primer amplification. Only in-frame clones appear in the TCRdb table, and some are missing; sequencing was by immunoSEQ multiplex PCR. That table supplies the V and J calls and clone size; D and trimming were determined from the DNA. The sample holds about 200,000 clones, about 83% seen once. The sequenced sample was peripheral blood. The receptor comes from a woman aged 50 to 60 with acute or convalescent COVID-19. The chain combines TRBV5-6 with TRBJ1-2; unclear D gene. Here the CDR3 DNA reads TGTGCCAGCAGCTCGATGTCCAGAGGCGGCTACACCTTC. It codes for CASSSMSRGGYTF.